Given below is one T cell receptor beta chain in context. This entry comes from a study of blood T cell repertoires in COVID-19. Measured with immunoSEQ multiplex PCR; TCRdb has only the in-frame clones, and not every one. Of more than 100,000 clones in the sample, approximately 80% were seen once. V shed 0 bases and J shed 4 bases, with 9 bases lying between them. The CDR3 is 15 residues long. Germline V gives CDR1 MGHRA, CDR2 YSYEKL. The sample consisted of peripheral blood. V and J are TRBV4-1 and TRBJ1-4; weak D call: TRBD1 (6 bases). This clonotype was sampled from a woman aged 45 to 65 with acute or convalescent COVID-19. The CDR3 sequence is CASSQEGQYNEKLFF. Written as DNA, the CDR3 is TGCGCCAGCAGCCAAGAAGGACAGTATAATGAAAAACTGTTTTTT.